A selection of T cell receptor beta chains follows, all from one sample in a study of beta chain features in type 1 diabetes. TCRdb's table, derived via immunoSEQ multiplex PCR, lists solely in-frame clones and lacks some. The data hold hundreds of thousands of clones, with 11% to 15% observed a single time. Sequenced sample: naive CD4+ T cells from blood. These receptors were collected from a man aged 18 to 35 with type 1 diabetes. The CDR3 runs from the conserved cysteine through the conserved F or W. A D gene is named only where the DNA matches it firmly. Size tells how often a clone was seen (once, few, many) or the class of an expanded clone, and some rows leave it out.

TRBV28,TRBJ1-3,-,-,TGTGCCAGCAGACAGGGCTCTGGAAACACCATATATTTT,CASRQGSGNTIYF
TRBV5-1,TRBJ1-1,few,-,TGCGCCAGCAGCTTTGGCCCCACTGAAGCTTTCTTT,CASSFGPTEAFF
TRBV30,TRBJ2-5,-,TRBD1,TGTGCCTGGACCGTAACAGGGGGAGGAGAGACCCAGTACTTC,CAWTVTGGGETQYF
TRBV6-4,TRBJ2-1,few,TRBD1,TGTGCCAGCAGCCGACTGGGACAGGGGTCCTACAATGAGCAGTTCTTC,CASSRLGQGSYNEQFF
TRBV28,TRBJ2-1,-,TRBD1,TGTGCCAGCAGTCCGGGACAGGGCAATGAGCAGTTCTTC,CASSPGQGNEQFF
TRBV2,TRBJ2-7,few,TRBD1,TGTGCCAGCAGTGCGTTACACCCGGGACAGGGGACCTACGAGCAGTACTTC,CASSALHPGQGTYEQYF
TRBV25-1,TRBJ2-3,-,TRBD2,TGTGCCAGCAGCGCGGGAGGAACAGATACGCAGTATTTT,CASSAGGTDTQYF
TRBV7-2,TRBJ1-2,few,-,TGTGCCAGCAGCTTTTCGGGCAGCTCATATGGCTACACCTTC,CASSFSGSSYGYTF
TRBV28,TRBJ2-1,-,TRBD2,TGTGCCAGCAGTATTCGGATAGCTAGCGGGGTCGTCAATGAGCAGTTCTTC,CASSIRIASGVVNEQFF
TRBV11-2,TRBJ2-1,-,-,TGTGCCAGCAGCCCCGGTGGTAGCGGCTCCTACAATGAGCAGTTCTTC,CASSPGGSGSYNEQFF
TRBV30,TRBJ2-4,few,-,TGTGCCTGGAGCTTCGGACAGCATATTCAGTACTTC,CAWSFGQHIQYF
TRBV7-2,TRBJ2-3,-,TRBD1,TGTGCCAGCACCGACAGGGGGCGAACAGATACGCAGTATTTT,CASTDRGRTDTQYF
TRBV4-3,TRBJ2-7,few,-,TGCGCCAGCAGCCAAGACAGCCTGGGGGGATCCTACGAGCAGTACTTC,CASSQDSLGGSYEQYF
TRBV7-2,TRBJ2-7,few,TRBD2,TGTGCCAGCAGCTCGGGGGGGCATGGCGAGCAGTACTTC,CASSSGGHGEQYF
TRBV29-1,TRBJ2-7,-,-,TGCAGCGTTACTATGATCGGATACGAGCAGTACTTC,CSVTMIGYEQYF
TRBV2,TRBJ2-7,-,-,TGTGCCTCGACCCCGGGATCGACCTACGAGCAGTACTTC,CASTPGSTYEQYF
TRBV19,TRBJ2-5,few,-,TGTGCCAGTAGTATTGGGGGACCACAAGAGACCCAGTACTTC,CASSIGGPQETQYF
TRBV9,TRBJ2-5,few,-,TGTGCCAGCAGCGTAGAACCAAGGCCCGGCGAGACCCAGTACTTC,CASSVEPRPGETQYF
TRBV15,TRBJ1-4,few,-,TGTGCCACCAGCAGAGATACAGCAGAAAAACTGTTTTTT,CATSRDTAEKLFF
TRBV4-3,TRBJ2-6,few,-,TGCGCCAGCAGTCAGACGCCGCGGGTAGGGGCCAACGTCCTGACTTTC,CASSQTPRVGANVLTF
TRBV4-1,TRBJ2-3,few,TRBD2,TGCGCCAGCAGCCCCCACCGAAATAGCGGGAAAGCCCCAGATACGCAGTATTTT,CASSPHRNSGKAPDTQYF
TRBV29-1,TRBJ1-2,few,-,TGCAGCGTTGAGGGCGGCTATGGCTACACCTTC,CSVEGGYGYTF
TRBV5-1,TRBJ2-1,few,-,TGCGCCAGCAGCTTTAGCGGAGACTACAATGAGCAGTTCTTC,CASSFSGDYNEQFF
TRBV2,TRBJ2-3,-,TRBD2,TGTGCCAGCAGTGAAGACCAAACTAGCGGGAGAGGCACAGATACGCAGTATTTT,CASSEDQTSGRGTDTQYF
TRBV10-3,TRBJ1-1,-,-,TGTGCCATCAGGACTCGGGGTGACACTGAAGCTTTCTTT,CAIRTRGDTEAFF
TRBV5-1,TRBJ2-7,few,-,TGCGCCAGCAGCTTGGCCGACGGACAGCCTCATTCTTCCTACGAGCAGTACTTC,CASSLADGQPHSSYEQYF
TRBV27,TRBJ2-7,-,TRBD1,TGTGCCAGCAGGGTGACAGGGATCGAGCAGTACTTC,CASRVTGIEQYF
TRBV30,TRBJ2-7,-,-,TGTGCCTACCTCGGGGCGGGCTCCTACGAGCAGTACTTC,CAYLGAGSYEQYF
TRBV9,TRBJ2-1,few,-,TGTGCCAGCAGCGTAGGTATAGCATCCATGTGGGGCAATGAGCAGTTCTTC,CASSVGIASMWGNEQFF
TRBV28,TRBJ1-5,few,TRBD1,TGTGCCACCAGAAAGGACAGGCTCAATCAGCCCCAGCATTTT,CATRKDRLNQPQHF
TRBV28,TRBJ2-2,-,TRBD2,TGTGCCAGCAGTTCCCCGGGGGGTCCGAACACCGGGGAGCTGTTTTTT,CASSSPGGPNTGELFF
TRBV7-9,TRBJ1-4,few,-,TGTGCCAGCAGTCCACGGGGAGGGAGTGAAAAACTGTTTTTT,CASSPRGGSEKLFF
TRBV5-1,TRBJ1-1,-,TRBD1,TGCGCCAGCAGCTTGCTCCGGACAGGGGCTTCGGAAGCTTTCTTT,CASSLLRTGASEAFF
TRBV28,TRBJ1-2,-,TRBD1,TGTGCCAGCAGTTTATGGGGACAGGAACCTAACTATGGCTACACCTTC,CASSLWGQEPNYGYTF
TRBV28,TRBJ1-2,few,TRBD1,TGTGCCGGACGGACAGGCTATGGCTACACCTTC,CAGRTGYGYTF
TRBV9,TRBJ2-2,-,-,TGTGCCAGCAGCGTAAATCTGGGGGCGCTCACCGGGGAGCTGTTTTTT,CASSVNLGALTGELFF
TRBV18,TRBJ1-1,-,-,TGTGCCAGCTCACCACCGGGGCGGGGATGGGGCACTGAAGCTTTCTTT,CASSPPGRGWGTEAFF
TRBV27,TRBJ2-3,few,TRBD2,TGTGCCAGCAGTAACCTAGCGGGAGCTGTTGATACGCAGTATTTT,CASSNLAGAVDTQYF
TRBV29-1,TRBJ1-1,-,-,TGCAGCGCGATCCAGCTGAACACTGAAGCTTTCTTT,CSAIQLNTEAFF
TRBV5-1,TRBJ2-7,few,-,TGCGCCAGCAGCTTCCCCAGCGGGTCCTACGAGCAGTACTTC,CASSFPSGSYEQYF
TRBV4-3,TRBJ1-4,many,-,TGCGCCAGCAGCCAGATCGGGATTCAAAACGAAAAACTGTTTTTT,CASSQIGIQNEKLFF
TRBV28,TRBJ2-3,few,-,TGTGCCAGCAGTTTAAGATTATCTGGCGATACGCAGTATTTT,CASSLRLSGDTQYF
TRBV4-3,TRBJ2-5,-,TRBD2,TGCGCCAGCAGCCAATATCTAGCGGGGGGCCCTCAAGAGACCCAGTACTTC,CASSQYLAGGPQETQYF
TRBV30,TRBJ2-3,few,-,TGTGCCTCCAACCGGGGGTCCTACCCAGATACGCAGTATTTT,CASNRGSYPDTQYF
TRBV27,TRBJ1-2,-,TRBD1,TGTGCCAGCAGACTTAGACAGGGGGTTGGTGGCTACACCTTC,CASRLRQGVGGYTF
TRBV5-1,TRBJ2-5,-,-,TGCGCCAGCAGCCCTCGCGGCTTTCAAGAGACCCAGTACTTC,CASSPRGFQETQYF